A single sample is the source of the 27 T cell receptor beta chains below, sequenced in a study of cytomegalovirus exposure and HLA in healthy donors. The study ran its PCR with 60 Vbeta and 13 Jbeta primers. TCRdb keeps only in-frame clones here, not all; method: immunoSEQ multiplex PCR. The sample has around 100,000 clones; approximately 66% are singletons. Material: PBMCs. These receptors all come from a man aged 40-50 years in good health and CMV-seropositive.

Regarding this clone: The germline gene is not matched at one end of the junction; a read error may be the cause. V and J are TRBV6-1 and TRBJ2-7; 8 bases align to TRBD1. CDR1 and CDR2 (germline): MNHNS, SASEGT. CDR3 size: 15 residues. CDR3 sequence reads: CTSSAGTGSSYEQYF. In DNA form, the CDR3 reads TGTACCAGCAGTGCAGGGACAGGTTCTTCCTACGAGCAGTACTTC.

The chain links TRBV4-2 to TRBJ1-4; TRBD1 matches 10 bases. The junction had 6 bases not matched to a gene; V was cut back by 1 base and J by 7 bases. Germline V gene sequence: CDR1 LGHNA, CDR2 YNFKEQ. CDR3 length: 16 amino acids. This chain's CDR3 is CASSQGQGALVEKLFF. The CDR3 DNA sequence: TGTGCCAGCAGCCAAGGACAGGGGGCTTTGGTTGAAAAACTGTTTTTT.

This chain connects TRBV30 to TRBJ1-4, with no clear D. Trimming removed 1 base from V and 7 bases from J, with 19 bases in between. Germline assignment: CDR1 GTSNPN and CDR2 SVGIG (reference sequence). This CDR3 is 16 amino acids long. CDR3 loop: CAWSAPGLGGGEKLFF. The CDR3 region has the DNA TGTGCCTGGAGTGCGCCCGGACTCGGAGGTGGTGAAAAACTGTTTTTT.

Only a few counts were recorded for this clone. The genes are TRBV23-1 and TRBJ1-2; D not certain. TRBV23-1 falls under the ORF class, with uncertain function. The CDR3 length is 9 residues. Trimming took 11 bases from V and 8 from J, leaving 9 bases between them. In DNA form, the CDR3 reads TGCGCCCTCGCGGGGGGCTACACCTTC. Its protein product is CALAGGYTF.

The chain uses TRBV11-3 and TRBJ2-1; D is unclear. The CDR3 runs to 12 residues. V lost 5 bases and J 7 bases, leaving 9 bases between the germline ends. Germline V CDR1 and CDR2: SGHNT, YENEEA. CDR3 residues: CASSRGSNEQFF. DNA of the CDR3: TGTGCCAGCAGCCGCGGAAGTAATGAGCAGTTCTTC. Full variable domain (remainder filled in from reference TRBV11-3 and TRBJ2-1): EAGVVQSPRYKIIEKKQPVAFWCNPISGHNTLYWYLQNLGQGPELLIRYENEEAVDDSQLPKDRFSAERLKGVDSTLKIQPAELGDSAVYLCASSRGSNEQFFGPGTRLTVL.

This chain joins TRBV7-9 and TRBJ2-1; 8 bases match TRBD1. V lost 1 base to trimming and J lost 6 bases; unmatched junction nucleotides: 5. This CDR3 is built from 15 residues. Per germline, CDR1 SEHNR and CDR2 FQNEAQ (reference sequence). The CDR3 region has the DNA TGTGCCAGCAGCTTAGGGGGGCAGGGGGCCAATGAGCAGTTCTTC. It yields the protein CASSLGGQGANEQFF.

The V gene is TRBV9, the J gene TRBJ2-7, with D possibly being TRBD2 (5 bases). Germline V lookup: CDR1 SGDLS, CDR2 YYNGEE. The CDR3 runs 15 residues. V lost 0 bases and J 0 bases, leaving 10 bases between the germline ends. CDR3 region: CASSVEEGYSYEQYF. The CDR3 DNA follows: TGTGCCAGCAGCGTAGAAGAGGGCTACTCCTACGAGCAGTACTTC. The whole variable domain, remainder taken from reference TRBV9 and TRBJ2-7, is DSGVTQTPKHLITATGQRVTLRCSPRSGDLSVYWYQQSLDQGLQFLIQYYNGEERAKGNILERFSAQQFPDLHSELNLSSLELGDSALYFCASSVEEGYSYEQYFGPGTRLTVT.

V usage is TRBV4-1 and J usage is TRBJ2-5; 9 nucleotides agree with TRBD1. CDR1 is MGHRA, CDR2 YSYEKL, per germline. This CDR3 contains 16 residues. V lost 1 base and J lost 0; bases outside the gene matches: 3. The CDR3 DNA is TGCGCCAGCAGCCAAGGCGACAGGGGGTACCAAGAGACCCAGTACTTC. It codes for CASSQGDRGYQETQYF.

J is TRBJ2-4 and V is TRBV7-9; a possible D gene is TRBD2 (6 bases). Germline V gene data show CDR1 as SEHNR and CDR2 as FQNEAQ (reference sequence). V was cut by 5 bases and J by 3 bases, with 11 bases left in between. This CDR3 comprises 14 residues. This CDR3 reads CASSLTGSKNIQYF. For the CDR3, the DNA is TGTGCCAGCAGCCTTACCGGGAGCAAAAACATTCAGTACTTC.

The CDR3 nucleotides are TGTGCCAGCAGGAGTTTAGAACGAAAAACCGAAAAACTGTTTTTT. This sequence encodes CASRSLERKTEKLFF. The chain links TRBV28 to TRBJ1-4; no reliable D call. The CDR3 sequence is 15 residues long. Germline-derived CDR1 and CDR2 are MDHEN and SYDVKM. V was cut by 6 bases and J by 8 bases, with 19 bases left in between.

The chain has TRBV7-7 and TRBJ2-5; D possibly corresponds to TRBD2 (6 bases). Germline V lookup: CDR1 SSHAT, CDR2 FNYEAQ (reference sequence). V gave up 2 bases and J gave up 4 bases, with 8 bases separating them. The CDR3 extends over 13 amino acids. CDR3 nucleotide sequence: TGTGCCAGCAGCTTAAGGGAGGCAGAGACCCAGTACTTC. As protein: CASSLREAETQYF.

The V gene is TRBV30, the J gene TRBJ1-1; D is unresolved. The CDR3 contains 12 residues. In germline, CDR1 is GTSNPN, CDR2 SVGIG (reference sequence). Trimming pared 4 bases from V and 5 bases from J, leaving 11 bases between. CDR3 in DNA: TGTGCCTGGACCGCAGGAGGAACTGAAGCTTTCTTT. Its translation: CAWTAGGTEAFF. Full variable domain (missing parts from reference TRBV30 and TRBJ1-1): SQTIHQWPATLVQPVGSPLSLECTVEGTSNPNLYWYRQAAGRGLQLLFYSVGIGQISSEVPQNLSASRPQDRQFILSSKKLLLSDSGFYLCAWTAGGTEAFFGQGTRLTVV.

This chain joins TRBV19 and TRBJ1-5; tentatively, D is TRBD1 (6 bases). Germline CDR1 LNHDA, CDR2 SQIVND (reference sequence). V was pared by 7 bases and J by 4 bases, with 17 bases between. This CDR3 has 15 amino acids. The CDR3 region has the DNA TGTGCCAGTACCCAGGGGCCCACCGGTAATCAGCCCCAGCATTTT. It translates to CASTQGPTGNQPQHF.

The chain combines TRBV5-6 with TRBJ2-7, with D perhaps TRBD2 (5 bases). The length of the CDR3 is 16 residues. Germline CDR1 and CDR2: SGHDT and YYEEEE. Trimming stripped 1 base from V and 0 bases from J, with 14 bases between. CDR3 protein: CASSLSLLAFSYEQYV. The CDR3 DNA sequence: TGTGCCAGCAGCTTGTCATTGTTAGCGTTCTCCTACGAGCAGTACGTC.

This chain links TRBV2 with TRBJ2-3; a weak D match, TRBD2 (6 bases). This CDR3 comprises 16 residues. Deletions cut 4 bases from V and 5 bases from J, with 19 bases between. Looked up from germline, CDR1 is SNHLY and CDR2 is FYNNEI. The CDR3 bases are TGTGCCAGCAGTGTCCCCATGGGCGGGGTCATAGATACGCAGTATTTT. Protein: CASSVPMGGVIDTQYF.

The chain uses TRBV19 and TRBJ1-2, with 8 bases lining up with TRBD1. From germline, CDR1 is LNHDA and CDR2 SQIVND (reference sequence). Unmatched junction bases numbered 5, after V lost 6 bases and J lost 2 bases. This CDR3 is 14 amino acids long. The CDR3 is CASRPTGENYGYTF. The CDR3 DNA sequence: TGTGCCAGTAGACCGACAGGGGAGAACTATGGCTACACCTTC.

The chain recombines TRBV6-5 with TRBJ2-7; 10 bases are a match to TRBD2. Losses at the gene ends were 6 bases for V and 4 bases for J; bases not matched to a gene: 9. The CDR3 contains 15 residues. CDR1 is MNHEY, CDR2 SVGAGI, per germline. The CDR3 DNA is TGTGCCAGCAGCGAGCCAGCGGGAGGGTTGTACGAGCAGTACTTC. Its translation: CASSEPAGGLYEQYF.

The CDR3 DNA reads as TGCGCCAGCAGCCAAGAAGGGCCGACTAGCTACTCCTACAATGAGCAGTTCTTC. Translation: CASSQEGPTSYSYNEQFF. The chain recombines TRBV4-1 with TRBJ2-1, with TRBD2 matching 7 bases. Per the germline V gene, CDR1 is MGHRA and CDR2 is YSYEKL. This CDR3 is built from 18 residues. V was clipped by 0 bases and J by 0 bases; unmatched bases: 8.

This chain links TRBV6-6 with TRBJ1-5; 9 nucleotides match TRBD1. CDR1 MNHNY and CDR2 SVGAGI come from the germline V gene (reference sequence). J lost 6 bases, V lost 10 bases, and 13 bases had no gene match. The CDR3 covers 15 residues. The CDR3: CATNQGDRAGQPQHF. In nucleotides, the CDR3 is TGTGCCACTAATCAGGGGGACAGGGCGGGTCAGCCCCAGCATTTT.

The V call is TRBV14, the J call TRBJ2-5, with 7 bases identical to TRBD1. CDR1 is SGHDN, CDR2 FVKESK, per germline. The CDR3 sequence is 14 residues long. V lost 4 bases and J lost 5; bases outside the gene matches: 7. The DNA of the CDR3 is TGTGCCAGCAGCCCGAGACAGGGCATTGAGACCCAGTACTTC. Protein: CASSPRQGIETQYF. Filled out from reference TRBV14 and TRBJ2-5, the complete variable domain reads EAGVTQFPSHSVIEKGQTVTLRCDPISGHDNLYWYRRVMGKEIKFLLHFVKESKQDESGMPNNRFLAERTGGTYSTLKVQPAELEDSGVYFCASSPRQGIETQYFGPGTRLLVL.

This clone appeared a few times. This rearrangement joins TRBV30 to TRBJ2-7, with 8 bases fitting TRBD1. CDR3 length equals 14 residues. The junction had 6 bases not matched to a gene; V was cut back by 0 bases and J by 5 bases. The V gene's germline CDR1 is GTSNPN and CDR2 SVGIG (reference sequence). In nucleotides, the CDR3 is TGTGCCTGGAGTGTATTCGCAGGGGGCAACGAGCAGTACTTC. It yields the protein CAWSVFAGGNEQYF.

This clone has only one observation. The V call is TRBV7-9, the J call TRBJ1-5, with D hard to call. Germline lookup yields CDR1 SEHNR and CDR2 FQNEAQ (reference sequence). CDR3 length equals 13 residues. The V and J ends lost 1 base and 3 bases respectively, with 4 bases between them. Here the CDR3 DNA reads TGTGCCAGCAGCTTAGGGCCCAATCAGCCCCAGCATTTT. Translated: CASSLGPNQPQHF.

The gene calls are TRBV10-2 and TRBJ2-7; a possible D gene is TRBD2 (6 bases). Looked up from germline, CDR1 is WSHSY and CDR2 is SAAADI. CDR3 length: 18 amino acids. Trimming cost V 0 bases and J 2 bases, with 20 bases left between them. CDR3 DNA: TGCGCCAGCAGTGAGTCGTGGGAAGTAGGAGGGCAAACCTACGAGCAGTACGTC. Amino acid sequence: CASSESWEVGGQTYEQYV.

V gene TRBV28 combines with J gene TRBJ2-7; D not certain. Germline CDR1 reads MDHEN; CDR2 reads SYDVKM. V was pared by 1 base and J by 3 bases, with 10 bases between. CDR3 length: 14 amino acids. CDR3 coding DNA: TGTGCCAGCAGTTTATATGCAGGAATCTACGAGCAGTACTTC. As protein: CASSLYAGIYEQYF.

V gene TRBV11-3 combines with J gene TRBJ2-2; 8 bases line up with TRBD2. Germline V gene data show CDR1 as SGHNT and CDR2 as YENEEA. CDR3 length: 16 residues. J was trimmed by 5 bases and V by 1 base; bases with no gene match: 6. The DNA for the CDR3 is TGTGCCAGCAGCTTAGCGCGCGGGAGGCGGACCGGGGAGCTGTTTTTT. Protein sequence: CASSLARGRRTGELFF.

There are a few counts of this clone. V gene TRBV10-2 combines with J gene TRBJ1-3, with 10 positions matching TRBD1. The CDR3 contains 16 residues. The germline gives CDR1 WSHSY, CDR2 SAAADI. The V gene end was trimmed by 0 bases and the J gene end by 7 bases; junction bases not matched to a gene: 6. DNA of the CDR3: TGCGCCAGCAGTGAGTCTCCCGGGACAGGGGAGAACACCATATATTTT. It is translated as CASSESPGTGENTIYF.

This chain links TRBV7-6 with TRBJ1-1; TRBD1 matches at 7 bases. CDR3 length: 14 residues. Germline lookup yields CDR1 SGHVS and CDR2 FNYEAQ. With 4 bases clipped from V and 6 bases from J, the junction kept 8 bases outside the gene matches. The CDR3 region has the DNA TGTGCCAGCAGCTCAGACAGGGCTTACTCTGAAGCTTTCTTT. Encoded protein: CASSSDRAYSEAFF.